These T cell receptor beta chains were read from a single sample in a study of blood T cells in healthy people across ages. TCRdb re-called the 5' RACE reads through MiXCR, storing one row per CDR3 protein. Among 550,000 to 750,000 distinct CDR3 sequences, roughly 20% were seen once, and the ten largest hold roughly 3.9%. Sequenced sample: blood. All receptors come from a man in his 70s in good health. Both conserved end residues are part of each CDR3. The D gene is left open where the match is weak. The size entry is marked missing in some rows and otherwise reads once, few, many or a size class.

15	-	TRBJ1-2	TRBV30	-	CAWSRDEGGLNGYTF	TGTGCCTGGAGTCGGGACGAGGGTGGGTTGAACGGCTACACCTTC
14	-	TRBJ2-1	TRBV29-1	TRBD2	CSGLLAGSYNEQFF	TGCAGCGGGTTACTAGCGGGATCCTACAATGAGCAGTTCTTC
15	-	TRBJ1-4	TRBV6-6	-	CASSYGGAANEKLFF	TGTGCCAGCAGTTACGGGGGGGCAGCTAATGAAAAACTGTTTTTT
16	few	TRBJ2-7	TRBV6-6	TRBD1	CASSYAVGQGKYEQYF	TGTGCCAGCAGTTACGCCGTCGGACAGGGGAAATACGAGCAGTACTTC
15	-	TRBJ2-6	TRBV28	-	CASRTGNPGANVLTF	TGTGCCAGCAGAACAGGGAACCCTGGGGCCAACGTCCTGACTTTC
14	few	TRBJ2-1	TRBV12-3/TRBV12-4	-	CASSFPLLYHEQFF	TGTGCCAGCAGTTTCCCTCTCTTATACCATGAGCAGTTCTTC
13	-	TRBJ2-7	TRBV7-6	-	CASSRTVDYEQYF	TGTGCCAGCAGCAGGACAGTTGACTACGAGCAGTACTTC
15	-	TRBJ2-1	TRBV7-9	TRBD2	CASSLSAGVPNEQFF	TGTGCCAGCAGCTTATCAGCGGGAGTCCCAAATGAGCAGTTCTTC
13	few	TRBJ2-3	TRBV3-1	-	CASSQRSTDTQYF	TGTGCCAGCAGCCAAAGGAGCACAGATACGCAGTATTTT
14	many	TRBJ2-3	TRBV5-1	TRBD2	CASGRREGSDTQYF	TGCGCCAGCGGACGCAGGGAGGGCTCAGATACGCAGTATTTT
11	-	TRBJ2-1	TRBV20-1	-	CSASSDDEQFF	TGCAGTGCTAGCAGCGACGATGAGCAGTTCTTC
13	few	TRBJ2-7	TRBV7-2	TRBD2	CASSGNVGYEQYF	TGTGCGTCTAGCGGGAACGTCGGTTACGAGCAGTACTTC
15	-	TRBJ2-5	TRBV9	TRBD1	CASSVVQGGQETQYF	TGTGCCAGCAGCGTAGTACAGGGGGGTCAAGAGACCCAGTACTTC
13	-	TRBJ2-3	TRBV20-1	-	CSAARDGADTQYF	TGCAGTGCTGCGCGGGATGGAGCAGATACGCAGTATTTT
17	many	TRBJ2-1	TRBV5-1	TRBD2	CASSLAPLAGVSDEQFF	TGCGCCAGCAGCTTGGCCCCTCTAGCGGGAGTGTCTGATGAGCAGTTCTTC
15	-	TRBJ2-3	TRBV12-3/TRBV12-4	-	CASSPSPLSTDTQYF	TGTGCCAGCAGTCCCTCTCCCCTCAGCACAGATACGCAGTATTTT
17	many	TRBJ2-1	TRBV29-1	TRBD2	CSVEGVTSGRAGNEQFF	TGCAGCGTTGAAGGAGTGACTAGCGGGAGGGCCGGAAATGAGCAGTTCTTC
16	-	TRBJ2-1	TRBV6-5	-	CASSYSNKRAYNEQFF	TGTGCCAGCAGTTACTCGAACAAGCGGGCCTACAATGAGCAGTTCTTC
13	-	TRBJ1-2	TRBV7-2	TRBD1	CASSIDRVGGYTF	TGTGCCAGCAGCATCGACAGGGTGGGGGGCTACACCTTC
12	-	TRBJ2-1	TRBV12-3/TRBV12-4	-	CACSPKDNERFF	TGTGCCTGCAGCCCGAAGGACAATGAGCGGTTCTTC
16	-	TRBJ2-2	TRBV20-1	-	CSARDQRLANTGELFF	TGCAGTGCTAGAGATCAACGGCTAGCGAACACCGGGGAGCTGTTTTTT
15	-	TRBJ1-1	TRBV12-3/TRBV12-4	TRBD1	CASSSRQGTNTEAFF	TGTGCCAGCAGCTCCCGACAGGGAACGAACACTGAAGCTTTCTTT
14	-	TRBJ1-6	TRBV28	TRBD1	CASSPGTGRSPLHF	TGTGCCAGCAGTCCGGGGACAGGCCGTTCACCCCTCCACTTT
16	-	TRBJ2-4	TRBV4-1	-	CASSQEENRAKNIQYF	TGCGCCAGCAGCCAAGAGGAGAATCGGGCCAAAAACATTCAGTACTTC
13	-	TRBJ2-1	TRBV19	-	CASTLTPYNEQFF	TGTGCCAGTACCCTGACCCCCTACAATGAGCAGTTCTTC
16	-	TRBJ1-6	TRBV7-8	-	CASSQEGRGRGSPLHF	TGTGCCAGCAGCCAAGAGGGCAGGGGTAGGGGTTCACCCCTCCACTTT
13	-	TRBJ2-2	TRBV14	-	CASSQRLTGELFF	TGTGCCAGCAGCCAACGGCTGACCGGGGAGCTGTTTTTT
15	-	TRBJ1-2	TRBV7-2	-	CASSPSVGGLYGYTF	TGTGCCAGCAGCCCGAGCGTTGGGGGTCTATATGGCTACACCTTC
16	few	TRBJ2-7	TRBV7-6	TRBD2	CASSLQTSGSSYEQYF	TGTGCCAGCAGCTTACAGACTAGCGGAAGCTCCTACGAGCAGTACTTC
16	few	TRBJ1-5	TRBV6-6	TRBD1	CASSYSRQGGNQPQHF	TGTGCCAGCAGTTACTCGAGACAGGGCGGCAATCAGCCCCAGCATTTT
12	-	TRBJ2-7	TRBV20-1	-	CSAPGTEYEQYF	TGCAGTGCTCCCGGAACAGAATACGAGCAGTACTTC
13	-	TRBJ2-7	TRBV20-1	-	CSAVRQGFYEQYF	TGCAGTGCCGTCCGGCAGGGGTTCTACGAGCAGTACTTC
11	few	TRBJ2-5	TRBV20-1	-	CSTGYQETQYF	TGCAGCACAGGGTACCAAGAGACCCAGTACTTC
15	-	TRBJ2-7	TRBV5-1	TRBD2	CASSLASGTIYEQYF	TGCGCCAGCAGCTTGGCTAGCGGGACTATTTACGAGCAGTACTTC
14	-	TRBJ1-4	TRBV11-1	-	CASSFGETNEKLFF	TGTGCCAGCAGCTTTGGTGAAACTAATGAAAAACTGTTTTTT
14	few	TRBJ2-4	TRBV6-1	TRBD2	CASSSGGERNIQYF	TGTGCCAGCAGCTCTGGGGGGGAGAGAAACATTCAGTACTTC
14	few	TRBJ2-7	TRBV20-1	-	CSAQTPTEPYEQYF	TGCAGTGCTCAAACCCCGACAGAACCGTACGAGCAGTACTTC
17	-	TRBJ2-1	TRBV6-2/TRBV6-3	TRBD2	CASSYSPLAVSYNEQFF	TGTGCCAGCAGTTACTCCCCCCTAGCGGTTTCCTACAATGAGCAGTTCTTC
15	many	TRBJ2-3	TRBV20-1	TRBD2	CSAPELAGGVGTQYF	TGCAGTGCTCCCGAGCTAGCGGGAGGAGTGGGTACGCAGTATTTT
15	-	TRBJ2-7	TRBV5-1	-	CASSWGDSPLYEQYF	TGCGCCAGCAGCTGGGGGGACAGTCCACTCTACGAGCAGTACTTC
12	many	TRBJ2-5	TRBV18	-	CASSPNQETQYF	TGTGCCAGCTCACCAAACCAAGAGACCCAGTACTTC
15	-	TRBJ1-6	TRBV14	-	CASSQVANSRTPLHF	TGTGCCAGCAGCCAAGTCGCCAATAGTCGAACACCCCTCCACTTT
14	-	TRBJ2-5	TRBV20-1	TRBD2	CSARDYLAGETQYF	TGCAGTGCTAGAGATTACCTAGCGGGAGAGACCCAGTACTTC
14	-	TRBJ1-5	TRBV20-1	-	CSARDLGVDQPQHF	TGCAGTGCTAGAGATCTCGGGGTTGATCAGCCCCAGCATTTT
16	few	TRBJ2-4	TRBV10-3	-	CAISESGDRSKNIQYF	TGTGCCATCAGTGAATCTGGGGATAGGTCCAAAAACATTCAGTACTTC
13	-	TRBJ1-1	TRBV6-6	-	CASSSHNKGEAFF	TGTGCCAGCAGTTCCCACAACAAGGGTGAAGCTTTCTTT